The 26 T cell receptor beta chains in this list originate from one sample, sequenced in a study of blood T cell repertoires in COVID-19. Repertoires were generated with immunoSEQ multiplex PCR, while TCRdb's copy carries only in-frame clones and drops some. This sample yields about 84,000 clones, of which 90% to 95% are seen a single time; less than 5% belongs to the top ten. Sequenced: peripheral blood. These receptors were collected from a human donor with active COVID-19. The donor label of this sample is uncertain.

V gene TRBV2 combines with J gene TRBJ2-7; D may be TRBD1 (6 bases). Between the trimmed V and J ends, which lost 6 bases and 2 bases, there was a span of 17 bases. This CDR3 spans 15 amino acids. CDR1 is SNHLY, CDR2 FYNNEI, per germline. CDR3 sequence: CASSARQDSTYEQYF. The CDR3 DNA sequence: TGTGCCAGCAGCGCAAGACAGGATTCCACCTACGAGCAGTACTTC. The variable domain in full, completed from reference TRBV2 and TRBJ2-7, reads EPEVTQTPSHQVTQMGQEVILRCVPISNHLYFYWYRQILGQKVEFLVSFYNNEISEKSEIFDDQFSVERPDGSNFTLKIRSTKLEDSAMYFCASSARQDSTYEQYFGPGTRLTVT.

The chain links TRBV4-1 to TRBJ2-7; 10 nucleotides line up with TRBD2. In germline, CDR1 is MGHRA, CDR2 YSYEKL. The junction had 5 bases not matched to a gene; V was cut back by 7 bases and J by 5 bases. The CDR3 covers 13 residues. The CDR3 loop is CASTSGSQNEQYF. The CDR3, as DNA: TGCGCCAGCACTAGCGGGAGTCAGAACGAGCAGTACTTC.

This clone appeared a single time. This chain links TRBV9 with TRBJ1-5; D gene unclear. This CDR3 is 14 amino acids long. Looked up from germline, CDR1 is SGDLS and CDR2 is YYNGEE. V lost 1 base and J lost 3, with 8 bases in between. As DNA, the CDR3 is TGTGCCAGCAGCGTAACGCCAGACAATCAGCCCCAGCATTTT. Its translation: CASSVTPDNQPQHF.

For the CDR3, the DNA is TGTGCCACCAGCAGAGATCTATCAGGGGGGACGCAGTATTTT. Translating it yields CATSRDLSGGTQYF. The gene calls are TRBV15 and TRBJ2-3, with D perhaps matching TRBD1 (7 bases). The V gene lost 0 bases and the J gene lost 9 bases, with 13 bases spanning the gap. CDR3 length: 14 residues. Looked up from germline, CDR1 is LNHNV and CDR2 is YYDKDF (reference sequence).

The chain is built from TRBV28 and TRBJ1-1, with D perhaps matching TRBD1 (5 bases). V lost 6 bases and J 0 bases, leaving 8 bases between the germline ends. This CDR3 is 13 amino acids long. CDR1 MDHEN and CDR2 SYDVKM come from the germline V gene. The CDR3 bases are TGTGCCAGCAGCCCCAGGGTGAACACTGAAGCTTTCTTT. Its translation: CASSPRVNTEAFF.

The chain links TRBV18 to TRBJ2-2, with TRBD2 identical over 7 bases. CDR1 is KGHSH and CDR2 is LQKENI in the germline V gene. J lost 1 base, V lost 3 bases, and 8 bases had no gene match. The CDR3 covers 17 residues. Here the CDR3 DNA reads TGTGCCAGCTCACCCCCCCTCGGGGGGATGAACACCGGGGAGCTGTTTTTT. Its translation: CASSPPLGGMNTGELFF.

The rearrangement uses TRBV12-5 and TRBJ2-1; D is possibly TRBD2 (5 bases). CDR1 and CDR2 from the germline V gene are LGHNT and FRNRAP. V was trimmed by 6 bases and J by 10 bases, leaving 7 bases between them. The CDR3 sequence is 10 residues long. The CDR3 region has the DNA TGTGCTAGTGGCCGGGGAGAGCAGTTCTTC. Protein product: CASGRGEQFF.

The V gene is TRBV7-8, the J gene TRBJ2-2; 9 bases fit TRBD1. J gave up 6 bases and V 4 bases, and 6 bases lay outside the gene matches. Germline CDR1 and CDR2: SGHVS and FQNEAQ. The CDR3 has 15 amino acids. CDR3 sequence (DNA): TGTGCCAGCAGCTCAGGGACAGGGTTTGCCGGGGAGCTGTTTTTT. Translated: CASSSGTGFAGELFF. Drawing the rest from reference TRBV7-8 and TRBJ2-2, the complete variable domain is GAGVSQSPRYKVAKRGQDVALRCDPISGHVSLFWYQQALGQGPEFLTYFQNEAQLDKSGLPSDRFFAERPEGSVSTLKIQRTQQEDSAVYLCASSSGTGFAGELFFGEGSRLTVL.

The V and J genes are TRBV5-4 and TRBJ2-3; TRBD2 matches 10 bases. J gave up 5 bases and V 0 bases, and 0 bases lay outside the gene matches. Germline V gene data show CDR1 as SGHNT and CDR2 as YYREEE (reference sequence). This CDR3 is built from 14 residues. Here the CDR3 reads CASSLASGGDTQYF. The DNA for the CDR3 is TGTGCCAGCAGCTTGGCTAGCGGGGGAGATACGCAGTATTTT.

The chain couples TRBV3-1 (or the pseudogene TRBV3-2) to TRBJ2-7; D call uncertain. Germline V gene lookup returns CDR1 LGHDT and CDR2 YNNKEL (reference sequence). The CDR3 spans 17 residues. Between the trimmed V and J ends, which lost 1 base and 2 bases, there was a span of 18 bases. The CDR3 reads CASSQGPGSPRAYEQYF. In DNA, the CDR3 is TGTGCCAGCAGCCAAGGGCCCGGGTCGCCCCGGGCCTACGAGCAGTACTTC.

This clone appeared once. V is TRBV7-8 and J is TRBJ1-5; the D is unclear. V was pared by 4 bases and J by 2 bases, with 18 bases between. Germline V gene data show CDR1 as SGHVS and CDR2 as FQNEAQ. There are 17 residues in the CDR3. CDR3 coding DNA: TGTGCCAGCAGCTGGTCTACGATCCGGGGTGGCAATCAGCCCCAGCATTTT. Amino acids: CASSWSTIRGGNQPQHF.

The V and J genes are TRBV7-9 and TRBJ1-5; tentative D call: TRBD1 (5 bases). Looked up from germline, CDR1 is SEHNR and CDR2 is FQNEAQ (reference sequence). This CDR3 has 15 amino acids. The V and J ends lost 0 bases and 5 bases respectively, with 11 bases between them. This CDR3 is CASSLASRGDQPQHF. The CDR3, as DNA: TGTGCCAGCAGCTTAGCGAGTCGGGGGGATCAGCCCCAGCATTTT.

This chain joins TRBV19 and TRBJ1-1; D gene ambiguous. The CDR3 has 14 residues. Germline-derived CDR1 and CDR2 are LNHDA and SQIVND (reference sequence). Trimming took 7 bases from V and 0 from J, leaving 12 bases between them. This CDR3 is CASKSGRLNTEAFF. The CDR3 nucleotides are TGTGCCAGTAAATCAGGCCGCTTGAACACTGAAGCTTTCTTT.

The chain recombines TRBV24-1 with TRBJ1-5; possible D gene TRBD1, 5 bases. This CDR3 comprises 15 residues. Germline values: CDR1 KGHDR, CDR2 SFDVKD. Trimming left V 3 bases short and J 5 bases short, with 13 bases between. Written as DNA, the CDR3 is TGTGCCACCAGTGATGGGCAGGGTATGGATCAGCCCCAGCATTTT. This sequence encodes CATSDGQGMDQPQHF.

The rearrangement uses TRBV6-5 and TRBJ2-7; no definite D call. Germline V gene sequence: CDR1 MNHEY, CDR2 SVGAGI. V shed 0 bases and J shed 1 base, with 10 bases lying between them. The CDR3 is made up of 15 amino acids. The CDR3 DNA reads as TGTGCCAGCAGTTACTCCGAGCTGAGTTCCTACGAGCAGTACTTC. It encodes CASSYSELSSYEQYF.

The chain has TRBV18 and TRBJ1-2; D is perhaps TRBD1 (6 bases). Germline V lookup: CDR1 KGHSH, CDR2 LQKENI. Deletions cut 5 bases from V and 1 base from J, with 11 bases between. CDR3 length: 14 amino acids. The CDR3 DNA reads TGTGCCAGCTCAGGGGGCAGGAATAACTATGGCTACACCTTC. Amino acids: CASSGGRNNYGYTF.

This chain links TRBV3-1 (or the pseudogene TRBV3-2) with TRBJ2-5, with 8 bases matching TRBD1. After removal of 0 bases from V and 6 bases from J, the junction contained 12 bases not matched to a gene. Per germline, CDR1 LGHDT and CDR2 YNNKEL (reference sequence). The CDR3 extends over 17 amino acids. The DNA for the CDR3 is TGTGCCAGCAGCCAAGATATAAGACAGGGGTGGGTTCAGACCCAGTACTTC. Translating it yields CASSQDIRQGWVQTQYF.

The rearrangement joins TRBV6-5 to TRBJ1-1; D perhaps matches TRBD1 (6 bases). The CDR3 covers 14 residues. Trimming took 5 bases from V and 4 from J, leaving 14 bases between them. Germline CDR1 MNHEY, CDR2 SVGAGI. CDR3 coding DNA: TGTGCCAGCAGTCGAAGTACAGGGAGCACTGAAGCTTTCTTT. Translating gives CASSRSTGSTEAFF.

V usage is TRBV5-1 and J usage is TRBJ2-5; TRBD2 agrees at 9 bases. After removal of 2 bases from V and 7 bases from J, the junction contained 18 bases not matched to a gene. Germline V gives CDR1 SGHRS, CDR2 YFSETQ. The length of the CDR3 is 18 residues. The CDR3 region is CASSLGLTAGGPWGTQYF. In DNA form, the CDR3 reads TGCGCCAGCAGCTTAGGACTCACAGCGGGGGGCCCTTGGGGGACCCAGTACTTC.

This clone occurred once. The gene calls are TRBV10-3 and TRBJ2-2, with TRBD2 matching 7 bases. The CDR3 is 14 residues long. Germline V CDR1 and CDR2: ENHRY, SYGVKD. The V segment lost 8 bases and the J segment 7 bases; nucleotides outside the gene matches: 10. CDR3 DNA sequence: TGTGCCATCGGGCCCGGGGAGGGGAGCGGGGAGCTGTTTTTT. The encoded protein is CAIGPGEGSGELFF.

The chain couples TRBV5-1 to TRBJ1-2; TRBD1 might be the D (6 bases). V was clipped by 0 bases and J by 7 bases, with 19 bases between them. Germline V lookup: CDR1 SGHRS, CDR2 YFSETQ. The CDR3 is 16 residues long. The CDR3 here is CASSLGQARQFFGYTF. In DNA form, the CDR3 reads TGCGCCAGCAGCTTGGGACAGGCGAGACAATTCTTTGGCTACACCTTC. Combining the CDR3 with reference TRBV5-1 and TRBJ1-2 gives the whole variable domain KAGVTQTPRYLIKTRGQQVTLSCSPISGHRSVSWYQQTPGQGLQFLFEYFSETQRNKGNFPGRFSGRQFSNSRSEMNVSTLELGDSALYLCASSLGQARQFFGYTFGSGTRLTVV.

J is TRBJ2-5 and V is TRBV7-9; D might be TRBD1 (6 bases). V dropped 8 bases and J dropped 0 bases, with 10 bases sitting between them. CDR1 and CDR2 (germline): SEHNR, FQNEAQ (reference sequence). The CDR3 extends over 13 amino acids. The CDR3 region has the DNA TGTGCCAGCGGGACAACGTACCAAGAGACCCAGTACTTC. Protein sequence: CASGTTYQETQYF.

V gene TRBV9 combines with J gene TRBJ2-2, with D unresolved. This CDR3 comprises 15 residues. Trimming cost V 0 bases and J 4 bases, with 10 bases left between them. Germline-derived CDR1 and CDR2 are SGDLS and YYNGEE. CDR3 bases: TGTGCCAGCAGCGTAGCGGGTGGTGCCACCGGGGAGCTGTTTTTT. It specifies CASSVAGGATGELFF. Based on the CDR3 plus reference TRBV9 and TRBJ2-2, the full variable domain is DSGVTQTPKHLITATGQRVTLRCSPRSGDLSVYWYQQSLDQGLQFLIQYYNGEERAKGNILERFSAQQFPDLHSELNLSSLELGDSALYFCASSVAGGATGELFFGEGSRLTVL.

Only one count was recorded for this clone. The chain links TRBV4-1 to TRBJ1-4; D ambiguous. The CDR3 runs to 16 residues. Germline V gene lookup returns CDR1 MGHRA and CDR2 YSYEKL. V shed 1 base and J shed 5 bases, with 14 bases lying between them. CDR3: CASSQGPNGENEKLFF. The CDR3 nucleotides read TGCGCCAGCAGCCAAGGGCCCAACGGGGAAAATGAAAAACTGTTTTTT.

The chain is built from TRBV24-1 and TRBJ1-1; 9 bases map to TRBD1. V lost 4 bases, J lost 1 base, and 3 bases stayed unmatched. The germline CDR1 and CDR2 sequences are KGHDR and SFDVKD. The CDR3 is made up of 15 amino acids. CDR3: CATSEGQGGNTEAFF. In nucleotides, the CDR3 is TGTGCCACCAGTGAGGGACAGGGTGGGAACACTGAAGCTTTCTTT.

This chain joins TRBV12-5 and TRBJ2-1, with D possibly being TRBD2 (6 bases). There are 12 residues in the CDR3. Looked up from germline, CDR1 is LGHNT and CDR2 is FRNRAP. The V end was cut by 5 bases, the J end by 8 bases, with 10 bases between. The CDR3 reads CASGPRGDEQFF. DNA for the CDR3: TGTGCTAGTGGTCCGCGGGGAGATGAGCAGTTCTTC. The variable domain in full, with the rest retrieved from reference TRBV12-5 and TRBJ2-1, is DARVTQTPRHKVTEMGQEVTMRCQPILGHNTVFWYRQTMMQGLELLAYFRNRAPLDDSGMPKDRFSAEMPDATLATLKIQPSEPRDSAVYFCASGPRGDEQFFGPGTRLTVL.